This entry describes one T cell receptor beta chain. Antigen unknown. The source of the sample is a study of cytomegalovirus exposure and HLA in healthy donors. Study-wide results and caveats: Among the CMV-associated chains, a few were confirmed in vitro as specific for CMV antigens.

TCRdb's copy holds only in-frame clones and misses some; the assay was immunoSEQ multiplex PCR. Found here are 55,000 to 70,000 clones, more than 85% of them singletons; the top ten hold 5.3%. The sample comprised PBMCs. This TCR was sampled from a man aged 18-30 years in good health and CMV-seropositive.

CDR3 loop: CASQMSGGITEAFF. CDR3 DNA sequence: TGTGCCAGCCAAATGTCGGGGGGAATCACTGAAGCTTTCTTT. This chain joins TRBV19 and TRBJ1-1; TRBD1 might be the D (5 bases). Germline CDR1 and CDR2: LNHDA and SQIVND (reference sequence). The CDR3 totals 14 residues. Deletions cut 9 bases from V and 4 bases from J, with 18 bases between.